One T cell receptor (beta chain) is described in this entry. These data are taken from a study of shared clonotypes between healthy human individuals. This CDR3 contains 15 residues. Germline-derived CDR1 and CDR2 are GTSNPN and SVGIG (reference sequence). Unmatched junction bases numbered 14, after V lost 8 bases and J lost 5 bases. Sequencing used immunoSEQ multiplex PCR; TCRdb keeps in-frame clones, though not all of them. Found here are millions of clones, around 95% of them singletons; the top ten hold 0.1% to 0.15%. The chain couples TRBV30 to TRBJ1-5; 8 nucleotides agree with TRBD1. This clonotype was sampled from a man aged 18 to 30 in good health. The material sequenced was naive CD4+ T cells sorted from blood. The subset: CD45RA+ positively selected. CDR3 in DNA: TGTGCCAGTAGTCTAGACAGGGGCCGAGATCAGCCCCAGCATTTT. This gives the protein CASSLDRGRDQPQHF. Using reference TRBV30 and TRBJ1-5 for the parts outside the CDR3, the full variable domain is SQTIHQWPATLVQPVGSPLSLECTVEGTSNPNLYWYRQAAGRGLQLLFYSVGIGQISSEVPQNLSASRPQDRQFILSSKKLLLSDSGFYLCASSLDRGRDQPQHFGDGTRLSIL.